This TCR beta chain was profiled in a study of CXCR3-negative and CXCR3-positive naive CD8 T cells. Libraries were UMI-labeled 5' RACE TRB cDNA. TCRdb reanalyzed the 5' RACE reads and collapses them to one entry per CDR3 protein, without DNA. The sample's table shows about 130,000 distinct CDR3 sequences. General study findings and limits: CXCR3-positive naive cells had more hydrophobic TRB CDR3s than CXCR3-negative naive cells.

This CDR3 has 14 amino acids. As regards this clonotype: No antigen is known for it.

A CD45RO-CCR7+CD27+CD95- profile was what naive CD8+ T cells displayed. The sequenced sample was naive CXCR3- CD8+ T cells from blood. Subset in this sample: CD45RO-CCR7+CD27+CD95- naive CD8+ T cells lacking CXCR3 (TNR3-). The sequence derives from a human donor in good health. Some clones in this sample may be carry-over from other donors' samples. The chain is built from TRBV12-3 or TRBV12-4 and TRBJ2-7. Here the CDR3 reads CASSLVVQPYEQYF.